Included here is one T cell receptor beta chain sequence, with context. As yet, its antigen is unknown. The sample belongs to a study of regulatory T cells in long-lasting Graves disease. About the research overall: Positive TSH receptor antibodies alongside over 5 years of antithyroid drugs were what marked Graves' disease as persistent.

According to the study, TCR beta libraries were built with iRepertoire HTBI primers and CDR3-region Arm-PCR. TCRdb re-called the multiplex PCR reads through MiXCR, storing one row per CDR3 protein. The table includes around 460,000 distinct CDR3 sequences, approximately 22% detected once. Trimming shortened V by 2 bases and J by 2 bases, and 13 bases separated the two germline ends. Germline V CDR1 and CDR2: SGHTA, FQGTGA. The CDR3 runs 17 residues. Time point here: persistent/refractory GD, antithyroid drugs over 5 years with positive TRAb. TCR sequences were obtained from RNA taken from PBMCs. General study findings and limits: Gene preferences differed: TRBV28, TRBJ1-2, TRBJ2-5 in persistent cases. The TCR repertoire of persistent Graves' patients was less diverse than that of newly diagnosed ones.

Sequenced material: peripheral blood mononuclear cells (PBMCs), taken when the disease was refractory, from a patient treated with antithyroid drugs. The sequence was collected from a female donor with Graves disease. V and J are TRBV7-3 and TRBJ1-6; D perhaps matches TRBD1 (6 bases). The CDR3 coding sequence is TGTGCCAGCAGCTTATCTGCAGGGGATGCCTATAATTCACCCCTCCACTTT. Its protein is CASSLSAGDAYNSPLHF. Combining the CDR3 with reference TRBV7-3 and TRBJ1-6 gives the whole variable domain GAGVSQTPSNKVTEKGKYVELRCDPISGHTALYWYRQSLGQGPEFLIYFQGTGAADDSGLPNDRFFAVRPEGSVSTLKIQRTERGDSAVYLCASSLSAGDAYNSPLHFGNGTRLTVT.